This TCR delta chain was sequenced for a study of gamma-delta chains in newborns, infants, children. The overall study: Polyclonal expansion of innate γδ T cells after birth follows microbial exposure.

This CDR3 comprises 16 residues. CDR1 GEAIGNYY and CDR2 EKD come from the germline V gene. With 0 bases clipped from V and 0 bases from J, the junction kept 1 base outside the gene matches. TCRdb applied CATT to the reads for clone calling. The table records a few thousand delta-chain clones, 6.2% of them present only once. In its sample, this clone ranks as medium-sized. The same CDR3 can be traced to other DNA sequences in this sample. This clonotype originated in a child who was a newborn, infant or young child, either healthy, febrile or measles-vaccinated (not recorded which). The chain uses TRDV2 and TRDJ2, with 9 nucleotides matching TRDD3. Material for sequencing was blood. The DNA of the CDR3 is TGTGCCTGTGACACCTTGGGGGATACTTTGACAGCACAACTCTTCTTT. Translation gives CACDTLGDTLTAQLFF.